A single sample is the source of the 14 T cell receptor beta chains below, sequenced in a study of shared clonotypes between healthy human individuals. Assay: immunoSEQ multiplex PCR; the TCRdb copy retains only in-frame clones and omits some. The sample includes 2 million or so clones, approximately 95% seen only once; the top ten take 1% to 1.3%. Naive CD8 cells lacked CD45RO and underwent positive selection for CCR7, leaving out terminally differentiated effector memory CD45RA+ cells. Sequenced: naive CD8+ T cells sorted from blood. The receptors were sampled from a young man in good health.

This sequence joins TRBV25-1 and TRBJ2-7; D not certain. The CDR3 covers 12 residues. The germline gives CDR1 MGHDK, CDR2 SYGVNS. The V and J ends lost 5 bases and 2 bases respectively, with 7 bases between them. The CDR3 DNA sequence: TGTGCCAGCAGTTTAAGTGCCTACGAGCAGTACTTC. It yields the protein CASSLSAYEQYF.

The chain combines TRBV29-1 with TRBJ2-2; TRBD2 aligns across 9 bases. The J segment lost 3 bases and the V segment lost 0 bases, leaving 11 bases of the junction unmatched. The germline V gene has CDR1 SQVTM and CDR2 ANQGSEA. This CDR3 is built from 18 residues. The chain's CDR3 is CSVEDWSSGSGDTGELFF. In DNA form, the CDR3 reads TGCAGCGTTGAAGATTGGAGTAGCGGGAGTGGGGACACCGGGGAGCTGTTTTTT.

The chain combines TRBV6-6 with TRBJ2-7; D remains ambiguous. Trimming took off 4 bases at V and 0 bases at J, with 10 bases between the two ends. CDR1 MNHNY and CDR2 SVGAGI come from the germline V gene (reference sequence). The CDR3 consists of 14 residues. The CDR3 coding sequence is TGTGCCAGCAGTTCGCCCAGTTACTCCTACGAGCAGTACTTC. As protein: CASSSPSYSYEQYF.

The CDR3 loop reads CASSHDWASGSNKETQYF. CDR3 in DNA: TGCGCCAGCAGCCATGATTGGGCTAGCGGGAGCAATAAAGAGACCCAGTACTTC. The chain couples TRBV4-3 to TRBJ2-5, with TRBD2 identical over 10 bases. Germline V lookup: CDR1 LGHNA, CDR2 YSLEER. Trimming at V came to 3 bases and at J to 3 bases, leaving 13 bases not matched to a gene. The CDR3 extends over 18 amino acids.

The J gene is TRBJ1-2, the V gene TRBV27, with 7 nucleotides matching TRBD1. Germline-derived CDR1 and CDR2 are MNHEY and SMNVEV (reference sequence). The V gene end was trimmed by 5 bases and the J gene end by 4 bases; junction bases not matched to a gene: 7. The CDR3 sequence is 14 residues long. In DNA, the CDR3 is TGTGCCAGCAGTCGTTTGGGGGACAGCTATGGCTACACCTTC. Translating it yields CASSRLGDSYGYTF.

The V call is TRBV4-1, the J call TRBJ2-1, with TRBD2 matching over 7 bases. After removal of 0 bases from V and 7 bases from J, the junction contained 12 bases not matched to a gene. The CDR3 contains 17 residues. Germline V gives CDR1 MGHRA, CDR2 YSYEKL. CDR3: CASSQDLLGLADNEQFF. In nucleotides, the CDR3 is TGCGCCAGCAGCCAAGATCTCCTCGGTCTAGCGGATAATGAGCAGTTCTTC.

CDR3 residues: CASSLVGLAGAYEQYF. CDR3 bases: TGTGCCAGCAGCTTAGTTGGCCTAGCGGGGGCCTACGAGCAGTACTTC. The chain carries TRBV13 and TRBJ2-7; 10 bases align to TRBD2. The germline V gene encodes CDR1 PRHDT and CDR2 FYEKMQ (reference sequence). J was trimmed by 2 bases and V by 1 base; bases with no gene match: 5. The CDR3 runs 16 residues. The full variable domain, in which reference TRBV13 and TRBJ2-7 provide the parts outside the CDR3, is AAGVIQSPRHLIKEKRETATLKCYPIPRHDTVYWYQQGPGQDPQFLISFYEKMQSDKGSIPDRFSAQQFSDYHSELNMSSLELGDSALYFCASSLVGLAGAYEQYFGPGTRLTVT.

This CDR3 reads CASSYSEGTETQYF. The CDR3 DNA is TGTGCCAGCAGTTACTCGGAGGGGACCGAGACCCAGTACTTC. The rearrangement uses TRBV6-5 and TRBJ2-5, with TRBD2 as a possible D gene (6 bases). Germline assignment: CDR1 MNHEY and CDR2 SVGAGI. Trimming stripped 0 bases from V and 5 bases from J, with 10 bases between. This CDR3 comprises 14 residues.

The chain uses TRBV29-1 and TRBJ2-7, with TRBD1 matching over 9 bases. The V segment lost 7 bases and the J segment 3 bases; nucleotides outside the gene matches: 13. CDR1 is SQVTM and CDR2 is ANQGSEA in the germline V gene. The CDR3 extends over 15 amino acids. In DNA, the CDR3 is TGCAGCGCCGCCTACCCCGGGACAGGGATCTACGAGCAGTACTTC. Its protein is CSAAYPGTGIYEQYF.

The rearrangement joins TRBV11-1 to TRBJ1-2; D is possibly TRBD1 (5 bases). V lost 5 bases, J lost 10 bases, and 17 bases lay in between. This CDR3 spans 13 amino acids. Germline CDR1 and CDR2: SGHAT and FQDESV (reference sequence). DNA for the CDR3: TGTGCCAGCAGCCCAAAAAGGGACGCTAACTACACCTTC. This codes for CASSPKRDANYTF.

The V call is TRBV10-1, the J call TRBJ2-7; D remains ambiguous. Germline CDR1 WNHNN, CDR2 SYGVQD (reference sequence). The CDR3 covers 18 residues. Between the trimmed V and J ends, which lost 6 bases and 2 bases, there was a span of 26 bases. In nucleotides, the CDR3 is TGCGCCAGCAGGTTGAAGTTGGTTCGTGGGTATTTGACCTACGAGCAGTACTTC. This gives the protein CASRLKLVRGYLTYEQYF.

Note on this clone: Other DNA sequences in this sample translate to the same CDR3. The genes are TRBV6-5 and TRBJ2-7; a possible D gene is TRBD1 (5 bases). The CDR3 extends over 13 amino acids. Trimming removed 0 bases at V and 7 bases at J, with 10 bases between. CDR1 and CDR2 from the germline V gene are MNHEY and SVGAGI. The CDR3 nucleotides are TGTGCCAGCAGTTACTCAGGGGTTGGTGAGCAGTACTTC. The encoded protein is CASSYSGVGEQYF.

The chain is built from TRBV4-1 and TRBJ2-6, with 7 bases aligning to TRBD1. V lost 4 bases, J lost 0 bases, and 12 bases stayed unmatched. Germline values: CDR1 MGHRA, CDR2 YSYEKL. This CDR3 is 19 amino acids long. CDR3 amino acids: CASSRDVPGQISGANVLTF. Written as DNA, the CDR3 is TGCGCCAGCAGCCGAGATGTCCCGGGACAGATCTCTGGGGCCAACGTCCTGACTTTC.

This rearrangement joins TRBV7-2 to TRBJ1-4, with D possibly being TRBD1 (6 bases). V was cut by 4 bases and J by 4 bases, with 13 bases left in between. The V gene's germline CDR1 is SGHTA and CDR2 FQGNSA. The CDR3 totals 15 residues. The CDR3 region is CASSSYRDYNEKLFF. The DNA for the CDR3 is TGTGCCAGCAGCTCCTACAGGGACTATAATGAAAAACTGTTTTTT. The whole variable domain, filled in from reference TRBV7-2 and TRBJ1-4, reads GAGVSQSPSNKVTEKGKDVELRCDPISGHTALYWYRQSLGQGLEFLIYFQGNSAPDKSGLPSDRFSAERTGGSVSTLTIQRTQQEDSAVYLCASSSYRDYNEKLFFGSGTQLSVL.